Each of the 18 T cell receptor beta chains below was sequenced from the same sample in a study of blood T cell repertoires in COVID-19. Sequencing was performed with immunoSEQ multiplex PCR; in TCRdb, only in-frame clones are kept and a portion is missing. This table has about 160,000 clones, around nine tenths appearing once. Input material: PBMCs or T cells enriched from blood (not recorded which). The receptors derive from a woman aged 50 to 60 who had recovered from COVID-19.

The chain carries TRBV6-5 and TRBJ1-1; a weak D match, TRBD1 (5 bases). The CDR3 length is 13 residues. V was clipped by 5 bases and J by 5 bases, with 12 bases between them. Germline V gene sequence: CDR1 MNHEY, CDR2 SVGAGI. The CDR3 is CASSQARGTEAFF. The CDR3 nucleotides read TGTGCCAGCAGTCAGGCCCGGGGGACTGAAGCTTTCTTT.

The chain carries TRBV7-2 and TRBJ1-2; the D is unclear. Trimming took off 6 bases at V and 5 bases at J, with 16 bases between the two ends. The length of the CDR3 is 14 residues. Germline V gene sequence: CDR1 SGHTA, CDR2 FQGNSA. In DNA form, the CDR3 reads TGTGCCAGCAGACCCCGCGGCAGCAGTTATGGCTACACCTTC. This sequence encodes CASRPRGSSYGYTF.

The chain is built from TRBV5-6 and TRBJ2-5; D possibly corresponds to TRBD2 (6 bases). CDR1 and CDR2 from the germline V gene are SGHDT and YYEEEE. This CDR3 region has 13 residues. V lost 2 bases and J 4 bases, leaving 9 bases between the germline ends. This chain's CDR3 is CASSFSGGETQYF. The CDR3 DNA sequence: TGTGCCAGCAGCTTTAGCGGAGGAGAGACCCAGTACTTC.

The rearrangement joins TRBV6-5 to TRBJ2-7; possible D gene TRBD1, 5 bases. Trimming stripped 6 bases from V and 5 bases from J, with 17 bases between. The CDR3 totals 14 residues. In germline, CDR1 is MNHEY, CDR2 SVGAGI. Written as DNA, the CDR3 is TGTGCCAGCAGGATGAGTGGGGCCGAGGACGAGCAGTACTTC. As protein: CASRMSGAEDEQYF.

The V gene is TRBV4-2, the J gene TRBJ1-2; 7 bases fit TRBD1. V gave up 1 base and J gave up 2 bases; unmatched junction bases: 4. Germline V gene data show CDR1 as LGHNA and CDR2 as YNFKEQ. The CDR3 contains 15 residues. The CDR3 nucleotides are TGTGCCAGCAGCCAAGGGGGGACAGCGAACTATGGCTACACCTTC. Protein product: CASSQGGTANYGYTF.

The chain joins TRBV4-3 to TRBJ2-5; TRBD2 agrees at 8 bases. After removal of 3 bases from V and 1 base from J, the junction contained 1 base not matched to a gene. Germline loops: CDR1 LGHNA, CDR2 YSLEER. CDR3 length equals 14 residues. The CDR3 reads CASSHGGGQETQYF. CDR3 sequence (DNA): TGCGCCAGCAGCCACGGGGGGGGCCAAGAGACCCAGTACTTC.

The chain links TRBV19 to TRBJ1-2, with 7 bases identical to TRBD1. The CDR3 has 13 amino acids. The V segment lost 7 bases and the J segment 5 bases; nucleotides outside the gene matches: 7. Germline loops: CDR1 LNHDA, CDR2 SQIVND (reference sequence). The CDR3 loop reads CASTPDRVYGYTF. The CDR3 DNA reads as TGTGCCAGTACCCCCGACAGGGTGTATGGCTACACCTTC.

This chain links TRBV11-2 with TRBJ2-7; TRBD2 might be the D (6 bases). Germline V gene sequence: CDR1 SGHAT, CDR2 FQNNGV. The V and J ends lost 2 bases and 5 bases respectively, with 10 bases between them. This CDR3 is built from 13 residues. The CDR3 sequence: CASSLFAGNEQYF. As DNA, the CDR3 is TGTGCCAGCAGCTTATTCGCGGGGAACGAGCAGTACTTC.

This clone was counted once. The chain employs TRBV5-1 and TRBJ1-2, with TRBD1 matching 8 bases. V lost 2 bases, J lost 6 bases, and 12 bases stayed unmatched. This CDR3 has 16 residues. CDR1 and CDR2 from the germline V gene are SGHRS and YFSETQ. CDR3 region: CASSFTFARGQDGYTF. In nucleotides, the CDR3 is TGCGCCAGCAGCTTCACGTTCGCCAGGGGGCAGGATGGCTACACCTTC.

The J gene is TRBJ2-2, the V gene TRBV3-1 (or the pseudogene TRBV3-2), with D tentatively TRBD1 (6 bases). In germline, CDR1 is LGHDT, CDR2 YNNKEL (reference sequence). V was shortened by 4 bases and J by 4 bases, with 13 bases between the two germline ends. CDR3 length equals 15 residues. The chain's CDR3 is CASSPRQGPTGELFF. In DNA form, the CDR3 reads TGTGCCAGCAGCCCGAGGCAGGGGCCCACCGGGGAGCTGTTTTTT.

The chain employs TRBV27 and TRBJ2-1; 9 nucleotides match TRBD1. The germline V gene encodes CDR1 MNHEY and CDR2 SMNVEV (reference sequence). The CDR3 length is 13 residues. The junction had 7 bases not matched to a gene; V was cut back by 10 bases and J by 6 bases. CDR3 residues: CATYGTGINEQFF. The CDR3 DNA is TGTGCCACCTACGGGACAGGGATCAATGAGCAGTTCTTC.

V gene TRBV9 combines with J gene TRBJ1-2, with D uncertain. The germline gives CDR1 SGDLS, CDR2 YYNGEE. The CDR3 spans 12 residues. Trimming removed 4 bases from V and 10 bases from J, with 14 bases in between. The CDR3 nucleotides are TGTGCCAGCAGCTTTGCCGGGAGTTACTACACCTTC. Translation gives CASSFAGSYYTF.

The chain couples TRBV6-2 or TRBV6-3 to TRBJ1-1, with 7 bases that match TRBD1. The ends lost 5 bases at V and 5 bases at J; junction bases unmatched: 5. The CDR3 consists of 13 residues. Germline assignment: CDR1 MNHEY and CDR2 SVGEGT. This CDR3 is CASSLTGRTEAFF. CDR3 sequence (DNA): TGTGCCAGCAGTCTGACAGGGAGGACTGAAGCTTTCTTT.

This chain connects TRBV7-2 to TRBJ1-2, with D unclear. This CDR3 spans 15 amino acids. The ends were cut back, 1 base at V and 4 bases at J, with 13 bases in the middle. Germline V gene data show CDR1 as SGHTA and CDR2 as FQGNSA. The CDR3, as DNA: TGTGCCAGCAGCTTAGTCGGCCGCAGCGGCTATGGCTACACCTTC. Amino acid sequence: CASSLVGRSGYGYTF.

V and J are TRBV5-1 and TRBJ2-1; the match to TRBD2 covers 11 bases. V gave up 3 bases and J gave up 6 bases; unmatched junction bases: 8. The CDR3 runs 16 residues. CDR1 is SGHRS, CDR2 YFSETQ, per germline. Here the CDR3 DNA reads TGCGCCAGCAGCTCAGCCCCGGGACTAGCGGCCAATGAGCAGTTCTTC. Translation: CASSSAPGLAANEQFF. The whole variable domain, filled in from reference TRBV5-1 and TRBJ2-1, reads KAGVTQTPRYLIKTRGQQVTLSCSPISGHRSVSWYQQTPGQGLQFLFEYFSETQRNKGNFPGRFSGRQFSNSRSEMNVSTLELGDSALYLCASSSAPGLAANEQFFGPGTRLTVL.

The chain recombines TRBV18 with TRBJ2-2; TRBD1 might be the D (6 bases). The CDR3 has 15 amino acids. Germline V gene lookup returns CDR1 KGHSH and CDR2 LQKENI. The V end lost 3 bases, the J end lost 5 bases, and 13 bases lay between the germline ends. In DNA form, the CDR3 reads TGTGCCAGCTCACCTAACAGGGATTTAACCGGGGAGCTGTTTTTT. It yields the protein CASSPNRDLTGELFF. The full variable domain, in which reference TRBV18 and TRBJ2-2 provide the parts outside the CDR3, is NAGVMQNPRHLVRRRGQEARLRCSPMKGHSHVYWYRQLPEEGLKFMVYLQKENIIDESGMPKERFSAEFPKEGPSILRIQQVVRGDSAAYFCASSPNRDLTGELFFGEGSRLTVL.

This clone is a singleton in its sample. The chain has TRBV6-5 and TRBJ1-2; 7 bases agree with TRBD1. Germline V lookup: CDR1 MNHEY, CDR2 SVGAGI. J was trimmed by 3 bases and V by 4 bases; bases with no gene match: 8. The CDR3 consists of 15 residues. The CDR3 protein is CASSSILDRDYGYTF. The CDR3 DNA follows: TGTGCCAGCAGTTCCATATTAGACAGGGACTATGGCTACACCTTC.

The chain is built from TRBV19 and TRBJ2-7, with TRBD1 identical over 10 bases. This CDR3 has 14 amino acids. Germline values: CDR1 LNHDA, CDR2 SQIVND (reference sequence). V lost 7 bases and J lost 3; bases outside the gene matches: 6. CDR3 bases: TGTGCCAGTACCACCGGGACAGGGGTCTACGAGCAGTACTTC. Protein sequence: CASTTGTGVYEQYF.